This entry lists 8 T cell receptor beta chains sequenced from one sample in a study of T-cell memory formation after mild COVID-19. MiXCR was run by TCRdb on the 5' RACE reads, yielding one entry per CDR3 protein. The sample consists of approximately 7,400 distinct CDR3 sequences, roughly 30% of them appearing once. Material: PBMCs or a T cell subset sorted from them (not recorded which). The receptors here all came from an adult woman who had mild COVID-19 (a few samples of this study predate the infection). Cell type and time point are not known.

The chain joins TRBV12-3 or TRBV12-4 to TRBJ2-3; the match to TRBD1 covers 7 bases. TRBJ2-7 matches the DNA end more closely, so the J call is doubtful. This CDR3 contains 14 residues. Here the CDR3 DNA reads TGTGCCAGCAGTTTCCGGGACAGCTCCTACGAGCAGTACTTC. Its protein is CASSFRDSSYEQYF.

The chain couples TRBV4-2 to TRBJ2-7; 9 nucleotides line up with TRBD1. This CDR3 has 15 amino acids. Germline CDR1 and CDR2: LGHNA and YNFKEQ. The junction had 7 bases not matched to a gene; V was cut back by 7 bases and J by 0 bases. The CDR3 reads CASTWDRASSYEQYF. The CDR3 DNA reads as TGTGCCAGCACCTGGGACAGGGCCAGCTCCTACGAGCAGTACTTC.

The CDR3 DNA reads TGTGCCAGCAGTTCTTGGGGCGGCGAGCAGTACGTC. Translated: CASSSWGGEQYV. The chain recombines TRBV12-3 or TRBV12-4 with TRBJ2-7; TRBD1 is a possible D gene (5 bases). The CDR3 length is 12 residues. The V gene lost 4 bases and the J gene lost 6 bases, with 10 bases spanning the gap.

This clonotype ranks as medium-sized. This sequence joins TRBV7-9 and TRBJ2-1; D may be TRBD2 (6 bases). Germline V gene lookup returns CDR1 SEHNR and CDR2 FQNEAQ (reference sequence). V was clipped by 7 bases and J by 4 bases, with 14 bases between them. The CDR3 has 14 amino acids. The CDR3 is CASTDGGAYNEQFF. The CDR3 nucleotides are TGTGCCAGCACCGACGGGGGAGCTTACAATGAGCAGTTCTTC.

This clonotype is medium-sized within its sample. CDR3 coding DNA: TGTGCCAGCAGCAGGGGACCGTTGAGCTCCTACGAGCAGTACTTC. Protein sequence: CASSRGPLSSYEQYF. The chain combines TRBV7-3 with TRBJ2-7; D may match TRBD1 or TRBD2 (5 bases each). The germline CDR1 and CDR2 sequences are SGHTA and FQGTGA. CDR3 length equals 15 residues. Trimming left V 5 bases short and J 0 bases short, with 14 bases between.

The chain combines TRBV6-4 with TRBJ2-3, with TRBD2 matching over 8 bases. Germline values: CDR1 MRHNA, CDR2 SNTAGT. This CDR3 spans 14 amino acids. The V segment lost 5 bases and the J segment 4 bases; nucleotides outside the gene matches: 5. The CDR3 bases are TGTGCCAGCAGTCGGGAGGGCGGCGCAGATACGCAGTATTTT. This sequence encodes CASSREGGADTQYF.

This clonotype is classed as medium-sized (0.01 to 0.1%). One end of the junction varies from germline; a read error may be responsible. This chain links TRBV7-8 with TRBJ2-1; 8 bases align to TRBD2. CDR1 and CDR2 from the germline V gene are SGHVS and FQNEAQ. The CDR3 loop spans 17 amino acids. This chain's CDR3 is CASSLEAGLGAYNEQFF. In DNA form, the CDR3 reads TGTGCCAGCAGTTTAGAGGCGGGACTAGGGGCTTACAATGAGCAGTTCTTC.

In this sample, this clonotype is medium-sized. The rearrangement links TRBV7-9 to TRBJ2-1; unclear D gene. V was shortened by 8 bases and J by 2 bases, with 22 bases between the two germline ends. This CDR3 has 17 amino acids. Germline CDR1 and CDR2: SEHNR and FQNEAQ (reference sequence). The CDR3 protein is CASSPSTGQLAYNEQFF. The CDR3 region has the DNA TGTGCCAGCTCCCCCAGTACTGGCCAGCTGGCCTACAATGAGCAGTTCTTC.